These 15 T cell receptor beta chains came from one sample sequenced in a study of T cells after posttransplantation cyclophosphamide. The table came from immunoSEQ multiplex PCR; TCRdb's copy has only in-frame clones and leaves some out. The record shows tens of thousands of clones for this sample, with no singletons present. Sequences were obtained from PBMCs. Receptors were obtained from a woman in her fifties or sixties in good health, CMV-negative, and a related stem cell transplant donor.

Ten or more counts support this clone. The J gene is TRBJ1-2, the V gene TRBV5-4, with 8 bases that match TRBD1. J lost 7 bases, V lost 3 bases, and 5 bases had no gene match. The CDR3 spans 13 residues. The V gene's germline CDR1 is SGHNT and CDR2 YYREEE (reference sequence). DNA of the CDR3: TGTGCCAGCAGCTATCAGGGGGCCACTGGCTACACCTTC. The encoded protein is CASSYQGATGYTF. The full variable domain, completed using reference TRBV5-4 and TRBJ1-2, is ETGVTQSPTHLIKTRGQQVTLRCSSQSGHNTVSWYQQALGQGPQFIFQYYREEENGRGNFPPRFSGLQFPNYSSELNVNALELDDSALYLCASSYQGATGYTFGSGTRLTVV.

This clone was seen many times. The CDR3 sequence is CASSPQDSSNTGELFF. The CDR3 nucleotides are TGTGCCAGCAGCCCTCAGGACAGTTCCAACACCGGGGAGCTGTTTTTT. The chain employs TRBV5-4 and TRBJ2-2; possible D gene TRBD1, 6 bases. The CDR3 is made up of 16 amino acids. The V gene's germline CDR1 is SGHNT and CDR2 YYREEE (reference sequence). V was trimmed by 4 bases and J by 2 bases, leaving 15 bases between them.

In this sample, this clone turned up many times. The CDR3 DNA sequence: TGTGCCAGCAGTATCAGGGGGGACTATGGCTACACCTTC. Amino acid sequence: CASSIRGDYGYTF. This sequence joins TRBV6-1 and TRBJ1-2; 7 nucleotides line up with TRBD1. The CDR3 contains 13 residues. The junction had 3 bases not matched to a gene; V was cut back by 5 bases and J by 3 bases. In germline, CDR1 is MNHNS, CDR2 SASEGT.

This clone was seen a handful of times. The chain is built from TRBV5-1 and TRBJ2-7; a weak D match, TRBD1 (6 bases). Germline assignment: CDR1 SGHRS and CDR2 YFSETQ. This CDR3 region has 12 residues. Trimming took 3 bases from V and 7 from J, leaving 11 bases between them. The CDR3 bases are TGCGCCAGCAGCTCCTCAGGGGAAGAGCAGTACTTC. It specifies CASSSSGEEQYF.

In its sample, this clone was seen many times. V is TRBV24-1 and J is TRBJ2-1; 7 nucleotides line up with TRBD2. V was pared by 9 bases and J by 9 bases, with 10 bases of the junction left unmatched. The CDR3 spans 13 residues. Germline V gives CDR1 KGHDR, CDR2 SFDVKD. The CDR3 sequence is CATGLGPGGEQFF. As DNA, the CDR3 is TGTGCCACCGGGCTTGGGCCGGGGGGTGAGCAGTTCTTC.

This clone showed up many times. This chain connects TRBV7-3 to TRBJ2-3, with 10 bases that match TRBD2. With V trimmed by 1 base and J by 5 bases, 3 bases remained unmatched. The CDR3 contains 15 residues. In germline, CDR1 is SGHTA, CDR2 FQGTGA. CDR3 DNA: TGTGCCAGCAGCTTAAGTCTAGCGGGAGTAGATACGCAGTATTTT. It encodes CASSLSLAGVDTQYF.

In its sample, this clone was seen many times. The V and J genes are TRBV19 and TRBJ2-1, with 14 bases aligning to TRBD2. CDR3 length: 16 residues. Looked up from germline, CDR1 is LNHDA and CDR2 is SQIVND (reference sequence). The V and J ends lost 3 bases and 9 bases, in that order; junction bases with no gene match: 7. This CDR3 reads CASSIGTSGSLVEQFF. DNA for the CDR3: TGTGCCAGTAGTATCGGGACTAGCGGGAGTTTAGTTGAGCAGTTCTTC.

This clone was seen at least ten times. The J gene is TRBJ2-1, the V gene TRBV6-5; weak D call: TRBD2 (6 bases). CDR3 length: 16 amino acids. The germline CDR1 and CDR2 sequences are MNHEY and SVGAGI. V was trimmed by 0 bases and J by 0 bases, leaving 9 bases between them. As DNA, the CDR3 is TGTGCCAGCAGTTACTCTTCTAGCGCCTCCTACAATGAGCAGTTCTTC. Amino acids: CASSYSSSASYNEQFF.

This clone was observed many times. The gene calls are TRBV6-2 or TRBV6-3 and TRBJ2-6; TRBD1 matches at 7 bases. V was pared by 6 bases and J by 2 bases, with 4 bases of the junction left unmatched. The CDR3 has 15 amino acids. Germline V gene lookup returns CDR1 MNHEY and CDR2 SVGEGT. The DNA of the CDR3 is TGTGCCAGCAGGATAACAGGGGCTGGGGCCAACGTCCTGACTTTC. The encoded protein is CASRITGAGANVLTF.

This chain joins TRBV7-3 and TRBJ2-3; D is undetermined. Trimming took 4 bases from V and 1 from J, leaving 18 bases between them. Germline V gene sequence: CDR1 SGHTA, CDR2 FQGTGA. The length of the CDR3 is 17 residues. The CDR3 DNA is TGTGCCAGCAGCTGGAGACTGTCCAATTTTGGCACAGATACGCAGTATTTT. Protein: CASSWRLSNFGTDTQYF. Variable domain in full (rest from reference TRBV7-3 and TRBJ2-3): GAGVSQTPSNKVTEKGKYVELRCDPISGHTALYWYRQSLGQGPEFLIYFQGTGAADDSGLPNDRFFAVRPEGSVSTLKIQRTERGDSAVYLCASSWRLSNFGTDTQYFGPGTRLTVL.

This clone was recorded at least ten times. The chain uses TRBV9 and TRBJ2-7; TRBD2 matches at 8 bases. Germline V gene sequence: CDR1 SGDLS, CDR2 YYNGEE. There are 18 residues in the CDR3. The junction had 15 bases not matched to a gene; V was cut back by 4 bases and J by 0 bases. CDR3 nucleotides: TGTGCCAGCAGCCCCCGGCGAACTAGCGGCCCGAGCTCCTACGAGCAGTACTTC. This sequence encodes CASSPRRTSGPSSYEQYF.

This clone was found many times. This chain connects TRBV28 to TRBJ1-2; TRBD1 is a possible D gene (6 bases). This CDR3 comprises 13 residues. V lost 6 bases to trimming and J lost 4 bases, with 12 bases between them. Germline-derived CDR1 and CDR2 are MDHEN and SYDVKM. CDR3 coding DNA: TGTGCCAGCAGAGCGACAGGCCCCTATGGCTACACCTTC. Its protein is CASRATGPYGYTF.

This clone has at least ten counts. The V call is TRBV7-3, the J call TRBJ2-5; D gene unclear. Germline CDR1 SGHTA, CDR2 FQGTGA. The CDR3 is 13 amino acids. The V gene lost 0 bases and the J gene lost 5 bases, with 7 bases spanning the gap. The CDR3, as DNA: TGTGCCAGCAGCTTAACGCCACGGGAGACCCAGTACTTC. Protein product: CASSLTPRETQYF.

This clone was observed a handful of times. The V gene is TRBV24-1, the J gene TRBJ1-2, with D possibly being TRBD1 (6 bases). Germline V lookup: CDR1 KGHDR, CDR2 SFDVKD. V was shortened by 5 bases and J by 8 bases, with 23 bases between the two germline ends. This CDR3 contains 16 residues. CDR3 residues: CATSGGQRKEFTGYTF. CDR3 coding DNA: TGTGCCACCAGTGGTGGACAGCGGAAAGAGTTCACGGGCTACACCTTC.

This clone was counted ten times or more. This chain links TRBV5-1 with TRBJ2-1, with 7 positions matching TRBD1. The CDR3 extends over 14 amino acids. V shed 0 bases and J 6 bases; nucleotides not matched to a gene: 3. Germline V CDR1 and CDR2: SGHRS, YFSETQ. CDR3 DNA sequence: TGCGCCAGCAGCTTGGGTGGACAGGTCAATGAGCAGTTCTTC. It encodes CASSLGGQVNEQFF.